The clone carrying this TCR beta chain was seen only a few times. Its antigen is unknown. The CDR3 runs 16 residues. V was pared by 2 bases and J by 4 bases, with 14 bases between. TCRdb passed the RT-PCR reads through MiXCR, listing each CDR3 protein once. This table holds more than 700,000 distinct CDR3 sequences, 21% found once. This sample was taken from a study of response to subunit inactivated influenza vaccine. Points from the study as a whole: Few new T cells, the authors suggested, are recruited by each seasonal influenza vaccination.

The sequencing used PBMCs from blood, collected 5 days after vaccination. This clonotype was sampled from a man between 45 and 60 years old who received an inactivated influenza vaccine. The J gene is TRBJ1-4, the V gene TRBV12-3 or TRBV12-4; D ambiguous. This CDR3 reads CASSLSESEDNEKLFF. CDR3 DNA: TGTGCCAGCAGTTTAAGTGAGTCCGAGGATAATGAAAAACTGTTTTTT.